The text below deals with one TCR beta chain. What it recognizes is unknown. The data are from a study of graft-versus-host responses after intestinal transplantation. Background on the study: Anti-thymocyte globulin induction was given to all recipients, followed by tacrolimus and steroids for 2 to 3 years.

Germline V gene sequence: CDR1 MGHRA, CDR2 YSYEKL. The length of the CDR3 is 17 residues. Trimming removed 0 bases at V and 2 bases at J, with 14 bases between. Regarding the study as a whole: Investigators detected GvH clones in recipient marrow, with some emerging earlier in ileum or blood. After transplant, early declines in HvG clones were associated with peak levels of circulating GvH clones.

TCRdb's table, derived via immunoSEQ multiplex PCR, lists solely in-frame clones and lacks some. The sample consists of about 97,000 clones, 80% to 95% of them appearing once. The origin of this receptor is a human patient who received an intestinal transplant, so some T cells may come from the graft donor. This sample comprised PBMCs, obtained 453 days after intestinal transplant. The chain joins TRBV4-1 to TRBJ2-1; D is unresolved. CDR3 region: CASSQDRAPRPYNEQFF. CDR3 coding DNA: TGCGCCAGCAGCCAAGATAGGGCCCCGAGGCCCTACAATGAGCAGTTCTTC.